This section outlines one T cell receptor beta chain sequence together with its context. Antigen unknown. The source of the sample is a study of blood T cells in healthy people across ages. V shed 2 bases and J 5 bases; nucleotides not matched to a gene: 5. The CDR3 has 14 residues. Germline V gene lookup returns CDR1 KGHSH and CDR2 LQKENI. General study points: Researchers deemed the diversity estimates from one million T cells underestimates.

A second 7 to 11 cycle PCR used barcoded and J-beta primers. TCRdb independently ran MiXCR on the 5' RACE reads; one entry per CDR3 protein. The sample gives some 850,000 distinct CDR3 sequences, 20% to 30% of which show up once; around 3% is in the top ten. This sample also appeared in a second study, on T cells of mothers and their children. Turning to that study: The study obtained over 9 million TCR beta CDR3 reads per mother and a few million per child. Thymic selection shapes TCR recombination output similarly in related and unrelated pairs. Mother-child pairs who were related displayed a slightly higher overlap than unrelated pairs, a difference that was non-significant.

The chain carries TRBV18 and TRBJ2-7; 8 positions agree with TRBD1. This clonotype was obtained from a boy younger than 18 in good health. The sample taken for sequencing was blood. The CDR3 region has the DNA TGTGCCAGCTCACCAACCGGACAGGGTAACGAGCAGTACTTC. This translates into CASSPTGQGNEQYF.